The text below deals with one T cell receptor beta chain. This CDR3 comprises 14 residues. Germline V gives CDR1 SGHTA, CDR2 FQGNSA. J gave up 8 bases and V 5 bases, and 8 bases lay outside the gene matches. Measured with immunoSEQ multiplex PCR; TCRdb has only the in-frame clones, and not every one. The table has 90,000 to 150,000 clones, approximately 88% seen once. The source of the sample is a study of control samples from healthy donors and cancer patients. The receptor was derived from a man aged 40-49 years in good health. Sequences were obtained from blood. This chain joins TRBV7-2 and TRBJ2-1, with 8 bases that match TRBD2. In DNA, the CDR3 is TGTGCCAGCAGCCCAGGGACTAGGAAATATGAGCAGTTCTTC. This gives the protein CASSPGTRKYEQFF.